This TCR beta chain was captured by sequencing in a study of T cells in localized non-small cell lung cancer (dated by TCRdb to about 2020). Describing the broader study: Comparing tumors with uninvolved tumor-adjacent lungs, the study looked at the T cell repertoires of 200 to 250 patients with early-stage NSCLC. All 230 or so NSCLC patients in the cohort were treatment-naive and had localized lung tumors that were resected. NSCLC patients had a mean age of approximately 70 years, and fewer than 150 were male and about a hundred female.

At diagnosis, peripheral blood, uninvolved tumor-adjacent lung and tumor were collected and stored as a combination of fresh-frozen and FFPE material. Blood samples were analyzed as peripheral blood mononuclear cells for TCR repertoire profiling. Sequences SGHNT (CDR1) and YYREEE (CDR2) are obtained from the germline V gene (reference sequence). The CDR3 starts with the cysteine, ends with the phenylalanine, and has 15 residues. Left in the record is the CDR3 DNA by itself, 45 bases read in frame from the first base. Unmatched junction bases come to 5, with V trimmed by 4 bases and J by 4 bases. Paper-wide results and their limitations: Because multi-region tumor sequencing was not performed, intratumor heterogeneity could not be ruled out. Uninvolved tumor-adjacent lung showed the highest T cell clonality, higher than tumor, which suggests more focused antigenic responses in the uninvolved tumor-adjacent lung. Because the study design was exploratory, TCR variables were selected using unadjusted p-values without false-discovery rate correction. A median of roughly 56 of the top 100 tumor clones were detected in paired uninvolved adjacent lung, and around 30 of these tumor clones were also found among the top 100 clones of the paired uninvolved adjacent lung. Longer overall survival was associated with higher T cell density in blood, whereas shorter survival was associated with higher clonality in adjacent lung.

Note on this clone: Its antigen is unknown. No quality values exist for individual bases; no much larger clone is one base distant.

The immunoSEQ Assay was used to sequence TCR beta CDR3 regions from DNA. The study's processing was this. To compute T cell density, TCR beta template counts were normalized to usable DNA, which was estimated by amplifying housekeeping genes. Richness was estimated with the preseqR package, extrapolating to 400,000 templates for PBMC samples and 120,000 templates for tissue samples. Clonality was defined by subtracting Pielou's evenness from one. Tissue-enriched TCRs were identified through differential abundance testing performed on productive amino-acid clonotypes, with a minimum total count of 5 and an alpha of 0.1. Repertoire overlap between compartments was quantified with the Jaccard Index and Morisita Overlap Index. GLIPH grouped TCR beta CDR3s together with public tetramer-defined viral CDR3s, and a viral motif had to include at least three viral sequences and show V-gene enrichment. TCRdb holds this immuneACCESS table with in-frame rearrangements only. Some clones are missing; in checked studies, unresolved V genes explain under half, and the rest has no known cause. Clone size and V and J calls were adopted from that table, with D and trimming inferred from the DNA. For this sample the table gives about 79,000 clones, of which more than 75% were detected only once. The ten largest make up around 20% of the sample.

This specimen was peripheral blood, taken before any cancer treatment. The origin of this receptor is a woman between 40 and 69 years old with stage I squamous cell lung carcinoma. The rearrangement joined TRBV5-4 to TRBJ2-7, with 13 bases matching TRBD2. The CDR3 protein sequence reads: CASSRTSGGSYEQYF. The nucleotide sequence is TGTGCCAGCAGCCGGACTAGCGGGGGATCTTACGAGCAGTACTTC.